This TCR beta chain was recorded in a study of T cell responses to AZD1222 COVID-19 vaccine. Study background: Second-dose timings of about 4 or about 12 weeks were pooled. Study-level points and caveats: Only after the peak T cell response were repertoires sampled. Spike was spanned by vaccine-associated CD4 TCRs, which were dominant at 160-218 and 743-854. Spike-specific TCR breadth and depth both grew after two AZD1222 doses.

The CDR3 spans 14 residues. Trimming removed 6 bases from V and 4 bases from J; junction bases left unmatched: 5. Germline loops: CDR1 SNHLY, CDR2 FYNNEI. Of note for this clone: Its antigen is unidentified.

Assay: immunoSEQ multiplex PCR; the TCRdb copy retains only in-frame clones and omits some. This sample has roughly 250,000 clones, with more than 85% found just once. The sequencing used peripheral blood, collected on day 0 of AZD1222 vaccination. The sequence derives from an adult in good health. The genes are TRBV2 and TRBJ2-3; 9 positions agree with TRBD1. CDR3 in DNA: TGTGCCAGCAGACAGGGGGCTTGGCCAGATACGCAGTATTTT. Amino acid sequence: CASRQGAWPDTQYF.